A single sample gave rise to the 32 T cell receptor beta chains below, sequenced in a study of PD-L1 blockade in urothelial cancer. Indicated time point: pretreatment peripheral blood. Profiled with immunoSEQ multiplex PCR; TCRdb holds only in-frame clones, not every one. The sample comprises tens of thousands of clones, 79% of which are singletons, and less than 11% rests with the top ten. The specimen was PBMCs, collected around atezolizumab (anti-PD-L1) treatment. These TCRs come from a man aged 65 to 85 with urothelial cancer.

V and J are TRBV10-3 and TRBJ1-4; D is unclear. This CDR3 region has 16 residues. The V gene lost 4 bases and the J gene lost 0 bases, with 12 bases spanning the gap. Germline CDR1 is ENHRY and CDR2 is SYGVKD. As DNA, the CDR3 is TGTGCCATCAGTGCAACTGAACCTGCAACTAATGAAAAACTGTTTTTT. It yields the protein CAISATEPATNEKLFF.

The chain uses TRBV5-4 and TRBJ2-3; 11 nucleotides align to TRBD2. In germline, CDR1 is SGHNT, CDR2 YYREEE (reference sequence). CDR3 size: 17 residues. J was trimmed by 7 bases and V by 3 bases; bases with no gene match: 13. As DNA, the CDR3 is TGTGCCAGCAGCTCTTTAGCGGGAGGGCCGGGAAGGAATACGCAGTATTTT. This translates into CASSSLAGGPGRNTQYF.

This clone showed up just a few times. This sequence joins TRBV10-2 and TRBJ2-7; D perhaps matches TRBD2 (5 bases). The CDR3 sequence is 13 residues long. Germline V gene lookup returns CDR1 WSHSY and CDR2 SAAADI. V was trimmed by 6 bases and J by 3 bases, leaving 12 bases between them. As DNA, the CDR3 is TGCGCCAGCAGCCTGACCGAGGGCTACGAGCAGTACTTC. Amino acid sequence: CASSLTEGYEQYF.

This chain uses TRBV27 with TRBJ2-1, with 7 bases fitting TRBD2. From germline, CDR1 is MNHEY and CDR2 SMNVEV (reference sequence). V was clipped by 8 bases and J by 3 bases; unmatched bases: 4. This CDR3 has 13 amino acids. The CDR3 DNA sequence: TGTGCCAGCTGGAGGGACTACTACAATGAGCAGTTCTTC. Protein product: CASWRDYYNEQFF.

The chain couples TRBV19 to TRBJ2-3; 10 bases fit TRBD2. V lost 5 bases, J lost 1 base, and 6 bases stayed unmatched. This CDR3 has 16 amino acids. CDR1 and CDR2 from the germline V gene are LNHDA and SQIVND (reference sequence). The CDR3 is CASSSLLAGGTDTQYF. CDR3 bases: TGTGCCAGTAGTTCACTCCTAGCGGGGGGCACAGATACGCAGTATTTT.

The chain uses TRBV6-1 and TRBJ2-1; 10 nucleotides match TRBD1. Germline lookup yields CDR1 MNHNS and CDR2 SASEGT. The CDR3 totals 14 residues. Germline trimming cut 4 bases from V and 8 bases from J; bases unmatched to any gene: 5. CDR3 residues: CASSALDRGDEQFF. The DNA of the CDR3 is TGTGCCAGCAGTGCCCTGGACAGGGGGGATGAGCAGTTCTTC.

This clone was recorded a few times. The V gene is TRBV28, the J gene TRBJ1-1, with D perhaps matching TRBD1 (5 bases). CDR1 and CDR2 from the germline V gene are MDHEN and SYDVKM. V lost 2 bases to trimming and J lost 11 bases, with 15 bases between them. The CDR3 length is 13 residues. CDR3 sequence (DNA): TGTGCCAGCAGTTTAACCCTTGGAGGGGCCGCTTTCTTT. Protein sequence: CASSLTLGGAAFF.

The V gene is TRBV5-1, the J gene TRBJ2-7; D is perhaps TRBD1 (6 bases). Trimming stripped 0 bases from V and 7 bases from J, with 17 bases between. The germline V gene has CDR1 SGHRS and CDR2 YFSETQ. There are 15 residues in the CDR3. For the CDR3, the DNA is TGCGCCAGCAGCTTGGTGGCAGGGGCCCTTCAGGAGCAGTACTTC. Encoded protein: CASSLVAGALQEQYF. Full variable domain (remainder filled in from reference TRBV5-1 and TRBJ2-7): KAGVTQTPRYLIKTRGQQVTLSCSPISGHRSVSWYQQTPGQGLQFLFEYFSETQRNKGNFPGRFSGRQFSNSRSEMNVSTLELGDSALYLCASSLVAGALQEQYFGPGTRLTVT.

This sequence joins TRBV9 and TRBJ1-5; 9 positions agree with TRBD1. Germline V CDR1 and CDR2: SGDLS, YYNGEE. The CDR3 is 15 residues long. The V segment lost 3 bases and the J segment 1 base; nucleotides outside the gene matches: 2. CDR3 DNA sequence: TGTGCCAGCAGCGCGACAGGGGGAAGCAATCAGCCCCAGCATTTT. It encodes CASSATGGSNQPQHF.

This clone was observed a handful of times. V is TRBV9 and J is TRBJ1-1; 8 bases fit TRBD1. The germline V gene has CDR1 SGDLS and CDR2 YYNGEE. V gave up 0 bases and J gave up 1 base; unmatched junction bases: 8. This CDR3 has 17 residues. CDR3 coding DNA: TGTGCCAGCAGCGTAGCCTTACCCGGGACAGGGAACACTGAAGCTTTCTTT. Its protein product is CASSVALPGTGNTEAFF.

Worth noting for this clone: The junction shows a germline mismatch at one end, possibly a read error. The chain combines TRBV5-5 with TRBJ1-5; 8 bases line up with TRBD1. Germline V gene sequence: CDR1 SGHKS, CDR2 YYEKEE (reference sequence). The CDR3 loop spans 15 amino acids. CDR3 nucleotide sequence: TGCGCCAGCAGCCCCGGGACAGGTGCCTGGCAGCCCCAGCATTTT. Translating gives CASSPGTGAWQPQHF.

The chain has TRBV7-8 and TRBJ2-1; 10 nucleotides agree with TRBD1. The trim removed 1 base at V and 9 bases at J, leaving 9 bases unmatched. This CDR3 contains 16 residues. Germline V gene data show CDR1 as SGHVS and CDR2 as FQNEAQ. CDR3 loop: CASSLVGTGEFGEQFF. The CDR3 DNA is TGTGCCAGCAGCTTAGTGGGGACAGGGGAGTTTGGTGAGCAGTTCTTC.

V usage is TRBV5-4 and J usage is TRBJ2-1; D is unresolved. CDR1 is SGHNT and CDR2 is YYREEE in the germline V gene (reference sequence). V dropped 1 base and J dropped 0 bases, with 11 bases sitting between them. The CDR3 is 16 residues long. CDR3 sequence: CASSLRSGSSYNEQFF. The CDR3 nucleotides are TGTGCCAGCAGCTTGAGATCAGGTAGCTCCTACAATGAGCAGTTCTTC.

This sequence joins TRBV2 and TRBJ2-5; D is perhaps TRBD1 (6 bases). This CDR3 is built from 14 residues. Looked up from germline, CDR1 is SNHLY and CDR2 is FYNNEI. The germline V and J ends were trimmed by 3 bases and 1 base, with 9 bases remaining between them. Written as DNA, the CDR3 is TGTGCCAGCAGTGAGCGGACAGCCCAAGAGACCCAGTACTTC. It yields the protein CASSERTAQETQYF.

Only a few counts were recorded for this clone. This chain uses TRBV2 with TRBJ2-7, with TRBD1 identical over 9 bases. The trim removed 1 base at V and 1 base at J, leaving 5 bases unmatched. CDR1 and CDR2 (germline): SNHLY, FYNNEI. The CDR3 totals 16 residues. The CDR3 DNA is TGTGCCAGCAGTGAAGTGACCGGGACAGGGTCCTACGAGCAGTACTTC. Protein sequence: CASSEVTGTGSYEQYF.

In this sample, this clone turned up many times. The V gene is TRBV4-2, the J gene TRBJ1-1; TRBD1 agrees at 7 bases. The germline V gene has CDR1 LGHNA and CDR2 YNFKEQ. V lost 4 bases, J lost 6 bases, and 8 bases stayed unmatched. The CDR3 has 14 amino acids. The CDR3 region is CASSRTTGSAEAFF. The CDR3 DNA sequence: TGTGCCAGCAGCCGAACGACAGGGAGCGCTGAAGCTTTCTTT.

This clone appeared a single time. The chain is built from TRBV6-1 and TRBJ1-1, with D possibly TRBD1 on 5 matching bases. This CDR3 is built from 14 residues. The germline V and J ends were trimmed by 5 bases and 6 bases, with 16 bases remaining between them. Germline CDR1 MNHNS, CDR2 SASEGT. For the CDR3, the DNA is TGTGCCAGCAGTCCACGGGGGGTTGGGTCTGAAGCTTTCTTT. It is translated as CASSPRGVGSEAFF.

This chain links TRBV9 with TRBJ1-5; the D is unclear. The CDR3 runs to 15 residues. Germline CDR1 SGDLS, CDR2 YYNGEE. V was cut by 2 bases and J by 0 bases, with 9 bases left in between. In DNA form, the CDR3 reads TGTGCCAGCAGCGTGGGCAGAGATAGCAATCAGCCCCAGCATTTT. Residues: CASSVGRDSNQPQHF.

The rearrangement links TRBV5-1 to TRBJ2-1; D is ambiguous. Looked up from germline, CDR1 is SGHRS and CDR2 is YFSETQ. There are 16 residues in the CDR3. Trimming shortened V by 0 bases and J by 0 bases, and 10 bases separated the two germline ends. The CDR3 DNA reads TGCGCCAGCAGCTTGGGGCCCAGTTACTCCTACAATGAGCAGTTCTTC. As protein: CASSLGPSYSYNEQFF.

The V gene is TRBV28, the J gene TRBJ1-2, with D perhaps matching TRBD1 (5 bases). The CDR3 is 16 amino acids. V shed 7 bases and J shed 3 bases, with 21 bases lying between them. In germline, CDR1 is MDHEN, CDR2 SYDVKM. For the CDR3, the DNA is TGTGCCAGCACCCCGCGGAGGGGCGAATACGACTATGGCTACACCTTC. Protein: CASTPRRGEYDYGYTF.

This rearrangement joins TRBV28 to TRBJ2-1; 8 bases fit TRBD2. In germline, CDR1 is MDHEN, CDR2 SYDVKM. This CDR3 has 16 amino acids. V shed 3 bases, J shed 3 bases, and the junction held 7 bases outside the gene matches. The CDR3 here is CASSLGSRGGYNEQFF. The CDR3 DNA follows: TGTGCCAGCAGTTTGGGGTCTCGGGGGGGCTACAATGAGCAGTTCTTC.

The chain has TRBV5-4 and TRBJ1-1; TRBD1 aligns across 11 bases. Germline trimming cut 4 bases from V and 1 base from J; bases unmatched to any gene: 3. CDR1 SGHNT and CDR2 YYREEE come from the germline V gene (reference sequence). This CDR3 is built from 15 residues. The CDR3 nucleotides are TGTGCCAGCAGCACGGACAGGGGGCAGAACACTGAAGCTTTCTTT. It is translated as CASSTDRGQNTEAFF.

This chain's CDR3 is CASRLGQANTEAFF. The DNA of the CDR3 is TGTGCCAGCAGACTGGGACAGGCGAACACTGAAGCTTTCTTT. The chain is built from TRBV6-1 and TRBJ1-1; 8 bases are a match to TRBD1. The CDR3 sequence is 14 residues long. V was clipped by 6 bases and J by 1 base; unmatched bases: 4. Germline assignment: CDR1 MNHNS and CDR2 SASEGT.

The J gene is TRBJ2-3, the V gene TRBV5-1; 10 positions agree with TRBD1. The CDR3 has 16 residues. V shed 5 bases, J shed 6 bases, and the junction held 12 bases outside the gene matches. CDR1 is SGHRS and CDR2 is YFSETQ in the germline V gene. In DNA form, the CDR3 reads TGCGCCAGCAGTCGCGGGACAGGGGATTTCGGGGATACGCAGTATTTT. Translated: CASSRGTGDFGDTQYF.

This chain links TRBV5-1 with TRBJ1-1, with 7 positions matching TRBD1. The CDR3 extends over 13 amino acids. Unmatched junction bases numbered 2, after V lost 4 bases and J lost 2 bases. Germline V gene sequence: CDR1 SGHRS, CDR2 YFSETQ. In DNA form, the CDR3 reads TGCGCCAGCAGCGAGGGGGCTAACACTGAAGCTTTCTTT. Translated, it gives CASSEGANTEAFF.

The rearrangement links TRBV4-1 to TRBJ1-5; 7 bases are a match to TRBD1. Germline values: CDR1 MGHRA, CDR2 YSYEKL. The CDR3 totals 16 residues. With V trimmed by 1 base and J by 0 bases, 3 bases remained unmatched. The CDR3 nucleotides are TGCGCCAGCAGCCAAGGACAGGGTAATAGCAATCAGCCCCAGCATTTT. Translation: CASSQGQGNSNQPQHF.

The chain uses TRBV30 and TRBJ1-5; D ambiguous. Between the trimmed V and J ends, which lost 2 bases and 4 bases, there was a span of 6 bases. There are 12 residues in the CDR3. CDR1 and CDR2 (germline): GTSNPN, SVGIG (reference sequence). CDR3 coding DNA: TGTGCCTGGAGTTCCCTGAATCAGCCCCAGCATTTT. Its translation: CAWSSLNQPQHF.

J is TRBJ2-1 and V is TRBV28; 9 positions match TRBD1. There are 15 residues in the CDR3. Germline CDR1 and CDR2: MDHEN and SYDVKM. Trimming at V came to 4 bases and at J to 7 bases, leaving 8 bases not matched to a gene. CDR3 in amino acids: CASSSYGTGRNEQFF. The CDR3 nucleotides read TGTGCCAGCAGTTCCTACGGGACAGGGCGGAATGAGCAGTTCTTC.

The CDR3 loop is CASSNRVGALHYGYTF. The CDR3 nucleotides read TGTGCCAGCAGCAACAGGGTAGGGGCGTTACACTATGGCTACACCTTC. The chain employs TRBV21-1 and TRBJ1-2; TRBD1 is the table's D call and was not checked against the DNA. TRBV21-1 constitutes a pseudogene. The CDR3 extends over 16 amino acids.

The chain carries TRBV10-2 and TRBJ1-2; 7 bases line up with TRBD1. After removal of 6 bases from V and 4 bases from J, the junction contained 5 bases not matched to a gene. Per the germline V gene, CDR1 is WSHSY and CDR2 is SAAADI. The length of the CDR3 is 13 residues. For the CDR3, the DNA is TGCGCCAGCAGGGGGGACAGTTCCTATGGCTACACCTTC. Protein product: CASRGDSSYGYTF.

The V call is TRBV11-2, the J call TRBJ2-5; 7 bases are shared with TRBD1. CDR1 and CDR2 from the germline V gene are SGHAT and FQNNGV. With V trimmed by 5 bases and J by 3 bases, 6 bases remained unmatched. The CDR3 has 14 residues. CDR3 amino acids: CASSPLGQEETQYF. Written as DNA, the CDR3 is TGTGCCAGCAGCCCTCTAGGACAGGAAGAGACCCAGTACTTC.

The V call is TRBV5-6, the J call TRBJ1-4; 9 bases align to TRBD1. J lost 8 bases, V lost 3 bases, and 8 bases had no gene match. Germline-derived CDR1 and CDR2 are SGHDT and YYEEEE. The CDR3 is made up of 15 amino acids. The CDR3 region is CASSWGQGVREKLFF. As DNA, the CDR3 is TGTGCCAGCAGCTGGGGACAGGGAGTTAGGGAAAAACTGTTTTTT.